The 26 T cell receptor beta chains in this list originate from one sample, sequenced in a study of shared clonotypes between healthy human individuals. The assay was immunoSEQ multiplex PCR, and TCRdb's table has in-frame clones only and misses some. The sample lists roughly 1 million clones; around 76% were seen once. The sample was memory CD4+ T cells sorted from blood. Subset meaning: CD45RA-negative fraction. The receptors shown here come from a man aged 18-30 years in good health.

V and J are TRBV6-5 and TRBJ1-1; D gene uncertain. The V end lost 1 base, the J end lost 7 bases, and 10 bases lay between the germline ends. From germline, CDR1 is MNHEY and CDR2 SVGAGI. This CDR3 spans 13 amino acids. This chain's CDR3 is CASSYLEANEAFF. CDR3 DNA: TGTGCCAGCAGTTACTTGGAAGCGAATGAAGCTTTCTTT.

Notes on this clone: The sample holds other DNA sequences that translate to the same CDR3. CDR3 nucleotide sequence: TGTGCCAGCAGCTTAGAAGGGTCTTATGGCTACACCTTC. Translated, it gives CASSLEGSYGYTF. J is TRBJ1-2 and V is TRBV11-2; no clear D. V was pared by 0 bases and J by 5 bases, with 7 bases between. CDR3 size: 13 residues. Germline CDR1 SGHAT, CDR2 FQNNGV. The entire variable domain, with the rest obtained from reference TRBV11-2 and TRBJ1-2, is as follows: EAGVAQSPRYKIIEKRQSVAFWCNPISGHATLYWYQQILGQGPKLLIQFQNNGVVDDSQLPKDRFSAERLKGVDSTLKIQPAKLEDSAVYLCASSLEGSYGYTFGSGTRLTVV.

V gene TRBV6-1 combines with J gene TRBJ1-5, with TRBD1 identical over 9 bases. The CDR3 is 13 residues long. Unmatched junction bases numbered 4, after V lost 6 bases and J lost 7 bases. Germline V CDR1 and CDR2: MNHNS, SASEGT. The CDR3 DNA reads as TGTGCCAGCAGGGACAGGGGAACACAGCCCCAGCATTTT. This codes for CASRDRGTQPQHF.

The chain joins TRBV6-1 to TRBJ1-4, with D unclear. Germline V gene data show CDR1 as MNHNS and CDR2 as SASEGT. Trimming shortened V by 2 bases and J by 4 bases, and 20 bases separated the two germline ends. The CDR3 totals 18 residues. CDR3 nucleotides: TGTGCCAGCAGTGAAAATGTCCCCGTTGGAGGGAGTAATGAAAAACTGTTTTTT. This encodes CASSENVPVGGSNEKLFF.

The chain employs TRBV14 and TRBJ1-4; 7 positions match TRBD1. In germline, CDR1 is SGHDN, CDR2 FVKESK. Losses at the gene ends were 2 bases for V and 4 bases for J; bases not matched to a gene: 4. This CDR3 region has 15 residues. CDR3 bases: TGTGCCAGCAGCCAAACGACAGGGAATAATGAAAAACTGTTTTTT. Translation: CASSQTTGNNEKLFF.

V and J are TRBV6-5 and TRBJ2-7; D is perhaps TRBD2 (7 bases). The CDR3 sequence is 15 residues long. Germline values: CDR1 MNHEY, CDR2 SVGAGI. V was shortened by 0 bases and J by 6 bases, with 15 bases between the two germline ends. This chain's CDR3 is CASSYSSGGAGEQYF. The CDR3 nucleotides are TGTGCCAGCAGTTACTCCTCTGGGGGGGCAGGCGAGCAGTACTTC.

This clone was detected a few times. The chain carries TRBV5-4 and TRBJ2-7; D not certain. CDR1 SGHNT and CDR2 YYREEE come from the germline V gene (reference sequence). The CDR3 loop spans 13 amino acids. V was cut by 3 bases and J by 4 bases, with 11 bases left in between. The CDR3, as DNA: TGTGCCAGCAGCTCTTACAGTGGGTACGAGCAGTACTTC. It codes for CASSSYSGYEQYF.

The chain links TRBV6-5 to TRBJ1-1; D is uncertain. V was clipped by 0 bases and J by 7 bases, with 12 bases between them. The CDR3 is 14 amino acids. The germline gives CDR1 MNHEY, CDR2 SVGAGI. CDR3: CASSYSISRFEAFF. In DNA form, the CDR3 reads TGTGCCAGCAGTTACTCGATATCCAGATTTGAAGCTTTCTTT.

Details on this clone: Other DNA sequences of this sample code for an identical CDR3. The chain recombines TRBV7-2 with TRBJ1-5, with TRBD1 matching 10 bases. The germline CDR1 and CDR2 sequences are SGHTA and FQGNSA. The CDR3 is made up of 15 amino acids. The V gene end was trimmed by 1 base and the J gene end by 7 bases; junction bases not matched to a gene: 4. CDR3 region: CASSLGGTGVQPQHF. The CDR3 DNA reads TGTGCCAGCAGCTTAGGGGGGACAGGGGTGCAGCCCCAGCATTTT.

The J gene is TRBJ1-1, the V gene TRBV12-5; no definite D call. V lost 4 bases to trimming and J lost 0 bases, with 15 bases between them. This CDR3 has 16 amino acids. Germline CDR1 reads LGHNT; CDR2 reads FRNRAP. This chain's CDR3 is CASGSAGSKLNTEAFF. The CDR3 DNA follows: TGTGCTAGTGGTTCTGCAGGATCCAAACTGAACACTGAAGCTTTCTTT.

This clone is medium-sized by share. This rearrangement joins TRBV5-1 to TRBJ2-2; 8 positions match TRBD2. Trimming removed 0 bases from V and 4 bases from J; junction bases left unmatched: 5. Per the germline V gene, CDR1 is SGHRS and CDR2 is YFSETQ. This CDR3 is 16 amino acids long. CDR3 loop: CASSLELAVLTGELFF. The CDR3 coding sequence is TGCGCCAGCAGCTTGGAACTAGCGGTCCTCACCGGGGAGCTGTTTTTT.

This clone was counted a single time. This CDR3 is also generated by other DNA sequences in the sample. The DNA for the CDR3 is TGCGCCAGCAGCGTTACTAGCGGGTACGAGCAGTACTTC. Translating it yields CASSVTSGYEQYF. The V call is TRBV5-1, the J call TRBJ2-7, with 9 bases that match TRBD2. Germline CDR1 is SGHRS and CDR2 is YFSETQ. This CDR3 region has 13 residues. Germline trimming cut 4 bases from V and 4 bases from J; bases unmatched to any gene: 3.

This clone was seen only a few times. The V call is TRBV14, the J call TRBJ1-6, with 10 bases lining up with TRBD1. Looked up from germline, CDR1 is SGHDN and CDR2 is FVKESK. V gave up 1 base and J gave up 9 bases; unmatched junction bases: 3. The length of the CDR3 is 15 residues. This chain's CDR3 is CASSQGQGASSPLHF. In DNA form, the CDR3 reads TGTGCCAGCAGCCAAGGACAGGGGGCGAGTTCACCCCTCCACTTT.

This chain connects TRBV5-1 to TRBJ2-4; TRBD1 aligns across 7 bases. V shed 4 bases and J 9 bases; nucleotides not matched to a gene: 13. In germline, CDR1 is SGHRS, CDR2 YFSETQ. The CDR3 runs 15 residues. The CDR3 DNA is TGCGCCAGCAGCCCGGACTCCGGGACAGTGACCATTCAGTACTTC. It yields the protein CASSPDSGTVTIQYF.

The chain uses TRBV27 and TRBJ1-6; D is undetermined. Deletions cut 8 bases from V and 8 bases from J, with 10 bases between. CDR1 is MNHEY, CDR2 SMNVEV, per germline (reference sequence). This CDR3 has 12 amino acids. DNA for the CDR3: TGTGCCAGCCGAACGGGTTATTCACCCCTCCACTTT. It codes for CASRTGYSPLHF.

The chain links TRBV6-5 to TRBJ2-5; D tentatively reads TRBD1 or TRBD2 (5 bases each). Gene TRBJ2-7 matches the end of the DNA better, so the J call may be wrong. Germline V gene sequence: CDR1 MNHEY, CDR2 SVGAGI. The CDR3 covers 14 residues. The CDR3 sequence: CASSPGQISYEQYF. The CDR3 DNA reads as TGTGCCAGCAGCCCGGGGCAGATCTCCTACGAGCAGTACTTC.

The rearrangement uses TRBV18 and TRBJ1-1; the D gene is possibly TRBD1 (5 bases). The V gene lost 5 bases and the J gene lost 2 bases, with 9 bases spanning the gap. Germline V gene data show CDR1 as KGHSH and CDR2 as LQKENI. The CDR3 length is 13 residues. CDR3 DNA sequence: TGTGCCAGCTCAGGGGCAGCCAACACTGAAGCTTTCTTT. Amino acids: CASSGAANTEAFF.

V gene TRBV18 combines with J gene TRBJ2-7, with D possibly TRBD2 on 5 matching bases. V lost 4 bases and J lost 3, with 16 bases in between. The germline gives CDR1 KGHSH, CDR2 LQKENI. The CDR3 contains 15 residues. In DNA, the CDR3 is TGTGCCAGCTCACTAGGGTTGGCACGGGGCTACGAGCAGTACTTC. Its translation: CASSLGLARGYEQYF.

This clone was observed a few times. The rearrangement links TRBV4-2 to TRBJ2-7; TRBD2 aligns across 10 bases. The V gene end was trimmed by 4 bases and the J gene end by 2 bases; junction bases not matched to a gene: 11. This CDR3 comprises 17 residues. CDR1 is LGHNA and CDR2 is YNFKEQ in the germline V gene. The CDR3 DNA is TGTGCCAGCAGCCCGGCCGGACAGCGGGAGGGCCCCTACGAGCAGTACTTC. This gives the protein CASSPAGQREGPYEQYF.

The V call is TRBV9, the J call TRBJ2-1, with 9 bases that match TRBD2. Trimming cost V 5 bases and J 4 bases; bases outside gene matches: 7. The germline V gene has CDR1 SGDLS and CDR2 YYNGEE. This CDR3 has 15 amino acids. CDR3 nucleotide sequence: TGTGCCAGCAGTTTAAGCGGGAGGATATACAATGAGCAGTTCTTC. Translating it yields CASSLSGRIYNEQFF.

The sample holds one count of this clone. V gene TRBV6-6 combines with J gene TRBJ1-2, with D perhaps TRBD1 (6 bases). CDR3 size: 13 residues. The germline V gene encodes CDR1 MNHNY and CDR2 SVGAGI (reference sequence). The V gene lost 6 bases and the J gene lost 4 bases, with 12 bases spanning the gap. CDR3 sequence reads: CASRGDTGYGYTF. The CDR3, as DNA: TGTGCCAGCAGGGGGGACACCGGCTATGGCTACACCTTC.

The genes are TRBV7-6 and TRBJ1-1, with TRBD1 matching over 10 bases. J lost 6 bases, V lost 1 base, and 14 bases had no gene match. Germline CDR1 and CDR2: SGHVS and FNYEAQ. CDR3 length equals 18 residues. In DNA form, the CDR3 reads TGTGCCAGCAGCTTAGGCCAGGGACAGGGGATTTTGTACTCTGAAGCTTTCTTT. It is translated as CASSLGQGQGILYSEAFF.

This clone was seen once. Other DNA sequences of this sample code for an identical CDR3. This rearrangement joins TRBV2 to TRBJ2-5; D is perhaps TRBD2 (5 bases). Germline CDR1 SNHLY, CDR2 FYNNEI. V was trimmed by 6 bases and J by 5 bases, leaving 7 bases between them. The length of the CDR3 is 11 residues. The CDR3 DNA follows: TGTGCCAGCAGGAGGGTGGAGACCCAGTACTTC. It specifies CASRRVETQYF.

The chain has TRBV29-1 and TRBJ1-2; D is perhaps TRBD1 (5 bases). Germline V CDR1 and CDR2: SQVTM, ANQGSEA. Trimming took 7 bases from V and 1 from J, leaving 13 bases between them. The CDR3 consists of 13 residues. Here the CDR3 reads CSAAPGGNYGYTF. CDR3 DNA: TGCAGCGCCGCACCGGGGGGTAACTATGGCTACACCTTC.

The genes are TRBV18 and TRBJ1-1; maybe TRBD1 (6 bases). The germline V and J ends were trimmed by 4 bases and 1 base, with 13 bases remaining between them. The CDR3 spans 15 residues. From germline, CDR1 is KGHSH and CDR2 LQKENI. The CDR3 nucleotides read TGTGCCAGCTCACTTTATGAGGGGGGGAACACTGAAGCTTTCTTT. The encoded protein is CASSLYEGGNTEAFF.

This clone was seen more than once but under ten times. Within the sample, other DNA sequences also encode this same CDR3. The chain links TRBV5-1 to TRBJ2-2; no reliable D call. Trimming cost V 1 base and J 2 bases, with 6 bases left between them. The CDR3 covers 14 residues. CDR1 is SGHRS, CDR2 YFSETQ, per germline. CDR3 DNA sequence: TGCGCCAGCAGCTTGACCAGCAACACCGGGGAGCTGTTTTTT. Protein product: CASSLTSNTGELFF.